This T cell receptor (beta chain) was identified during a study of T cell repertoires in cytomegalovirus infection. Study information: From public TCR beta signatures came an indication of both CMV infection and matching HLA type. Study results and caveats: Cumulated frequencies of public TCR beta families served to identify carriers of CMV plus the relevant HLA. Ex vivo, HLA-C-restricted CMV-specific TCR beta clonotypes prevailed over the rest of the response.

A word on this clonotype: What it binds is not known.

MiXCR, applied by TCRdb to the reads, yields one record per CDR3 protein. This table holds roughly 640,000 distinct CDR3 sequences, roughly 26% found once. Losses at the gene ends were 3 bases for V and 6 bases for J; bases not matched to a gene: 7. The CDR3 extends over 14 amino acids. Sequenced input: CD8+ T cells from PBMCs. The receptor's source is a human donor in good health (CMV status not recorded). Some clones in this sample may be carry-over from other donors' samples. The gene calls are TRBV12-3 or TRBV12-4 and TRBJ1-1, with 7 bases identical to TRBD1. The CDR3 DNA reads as TGTGCCAGCAGTTTTTCGACAGGGCGTTCTGAAGCTTTCTTT. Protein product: CASSFSTGRSEAFF.